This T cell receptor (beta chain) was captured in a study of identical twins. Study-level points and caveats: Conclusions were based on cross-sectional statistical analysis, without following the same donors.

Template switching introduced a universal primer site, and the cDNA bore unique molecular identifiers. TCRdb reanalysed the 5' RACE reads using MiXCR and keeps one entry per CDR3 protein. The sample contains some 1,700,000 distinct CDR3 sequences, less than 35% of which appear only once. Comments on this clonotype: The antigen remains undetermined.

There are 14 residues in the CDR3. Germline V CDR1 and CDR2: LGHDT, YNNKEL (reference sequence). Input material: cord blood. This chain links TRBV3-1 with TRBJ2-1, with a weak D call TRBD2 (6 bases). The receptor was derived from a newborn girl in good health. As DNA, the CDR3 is TGTGCGGGACCGACTAGGCGGTCCTACAATGAGCAGTTCTTC. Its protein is CAGPTRRSYNEQFF.